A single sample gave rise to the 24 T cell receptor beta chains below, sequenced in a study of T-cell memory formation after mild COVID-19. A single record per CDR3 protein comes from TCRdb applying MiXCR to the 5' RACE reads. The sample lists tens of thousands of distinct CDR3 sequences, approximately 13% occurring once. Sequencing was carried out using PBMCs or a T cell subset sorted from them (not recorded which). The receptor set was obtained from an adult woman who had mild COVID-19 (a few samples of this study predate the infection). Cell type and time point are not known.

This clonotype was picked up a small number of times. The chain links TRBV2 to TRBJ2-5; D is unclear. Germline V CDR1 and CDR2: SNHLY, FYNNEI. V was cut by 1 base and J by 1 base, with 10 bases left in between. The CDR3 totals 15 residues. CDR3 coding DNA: TGTGCCAGCAGTGAAGGCTACAGATTCCAAGAGACCCAGTACTTC. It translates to CASSEGYRFQETQYF.

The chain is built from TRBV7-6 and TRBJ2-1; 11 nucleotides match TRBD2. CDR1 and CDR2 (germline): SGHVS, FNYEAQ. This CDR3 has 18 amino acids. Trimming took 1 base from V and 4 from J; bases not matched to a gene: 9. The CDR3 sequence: CASSLDPSGGLGYNEQFF. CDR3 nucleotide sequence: TGTGCCAGCAGCTTAGATCCTAGCGGGGGGCTCGGGTACAATGAGCAGTTCTTC.

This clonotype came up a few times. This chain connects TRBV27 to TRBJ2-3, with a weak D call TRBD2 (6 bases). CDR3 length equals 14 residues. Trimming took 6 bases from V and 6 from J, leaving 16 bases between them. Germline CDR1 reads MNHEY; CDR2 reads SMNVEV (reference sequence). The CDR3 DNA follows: TGTGCCAGCAGATACCGGGGGTCCAGGGATACGCAGTATTTT. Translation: CASRYRGSRDTQYF.

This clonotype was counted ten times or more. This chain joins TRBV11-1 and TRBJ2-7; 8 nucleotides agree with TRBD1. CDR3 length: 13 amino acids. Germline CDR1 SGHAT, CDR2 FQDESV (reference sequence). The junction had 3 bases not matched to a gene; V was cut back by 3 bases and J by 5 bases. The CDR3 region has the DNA TGTGCCAGCAGCTTCGGACAGGGTAACGAGCAGTACTTC. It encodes CASSFGQGNEQYF. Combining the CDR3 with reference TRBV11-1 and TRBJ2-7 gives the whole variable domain EAEVAQSPRYKITEKSQAVAFWCDPISGHATLYWYRQILGQGPELLVQFQDESVVDDSQLPKDRFSAERLKGVDSTLKIQPAELGDSAMYLCASSFGQGNEQYFGPGTRLTVT.

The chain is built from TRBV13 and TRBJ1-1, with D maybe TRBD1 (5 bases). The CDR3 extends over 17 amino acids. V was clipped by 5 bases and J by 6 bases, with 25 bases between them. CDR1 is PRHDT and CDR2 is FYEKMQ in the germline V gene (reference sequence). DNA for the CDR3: TGTGCCAGCAGCCCCACTTACGAGAGGGAAGGGGTACCTGAAGCTTTCTTT. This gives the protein CASSPTYEREGVPEAFF.

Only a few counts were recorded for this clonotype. The CDR3 DNA reads TGTGCCAGCAGCTCCCCTGCGAGTCCTTTCTACGAGCAGTACTTC. Protein sequence: CASSSPASPFYEQYF. The J gene is TRBJ2-7, the V gene TRBV7-9; no definite D call. The length of the CDR3 is 15 residues. The V gene lost 4 bases and the J gene lost 3 bases, with 16 bases spanning the gap. Germline values: CDR1 SEHNR, CDR2 FQNEAQ (reference sequence).

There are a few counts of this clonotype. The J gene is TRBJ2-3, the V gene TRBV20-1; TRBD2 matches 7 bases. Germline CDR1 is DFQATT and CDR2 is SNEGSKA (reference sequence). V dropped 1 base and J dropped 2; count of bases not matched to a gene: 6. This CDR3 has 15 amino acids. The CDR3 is CSARVSGAYTDTQYF. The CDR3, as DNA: TGCAGTGCTAGAGTGAGCGGGGCCTACACAGATACGCAGTATTTT.

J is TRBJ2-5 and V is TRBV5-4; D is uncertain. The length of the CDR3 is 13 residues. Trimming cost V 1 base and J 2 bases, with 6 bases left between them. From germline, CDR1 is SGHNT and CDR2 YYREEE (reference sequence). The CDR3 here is CASSLYGQETQYF. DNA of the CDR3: TGTGCCAGCAGCTTGTACGGGCAAGAGACCCAGTACTTC.

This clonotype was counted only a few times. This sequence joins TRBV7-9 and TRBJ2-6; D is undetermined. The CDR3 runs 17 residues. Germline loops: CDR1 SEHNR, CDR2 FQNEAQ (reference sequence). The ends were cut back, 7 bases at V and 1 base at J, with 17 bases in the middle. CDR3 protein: CASTAPRVGSGANVLTF. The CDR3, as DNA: TGTGCCAGCACCGCCCCAAGGGTCGGGTCTGGGGCCAACGTCCTGACTTTC.

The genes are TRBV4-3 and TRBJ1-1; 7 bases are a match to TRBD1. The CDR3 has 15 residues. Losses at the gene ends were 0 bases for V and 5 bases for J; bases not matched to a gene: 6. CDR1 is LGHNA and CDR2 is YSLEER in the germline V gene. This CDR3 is CASSQDSTGLTEAFF. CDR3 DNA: TGCGCCAGCAGCCAAGATTCGACAGGGCTGACTGAAGCTTTCTTT.

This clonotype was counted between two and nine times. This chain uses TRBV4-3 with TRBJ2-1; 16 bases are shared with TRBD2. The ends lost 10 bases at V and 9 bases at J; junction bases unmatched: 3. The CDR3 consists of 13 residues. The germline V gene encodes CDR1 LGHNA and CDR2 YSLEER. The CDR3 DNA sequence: TGCGCCACCGGGACTAGCGGGAGGGGTGAGCAGTTCTTC. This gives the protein CATGTSGRGEQFF.

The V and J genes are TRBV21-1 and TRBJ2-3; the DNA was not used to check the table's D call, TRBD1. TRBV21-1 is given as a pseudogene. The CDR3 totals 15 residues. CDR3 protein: CDSSKRCRGQDTQYF. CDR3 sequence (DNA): TGTGACAGCAGCAAACGGTGCAGGGGGCAAGATACGCAGTATTTT.

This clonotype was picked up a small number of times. The CDR3 DNA reads TGTGCCAGCAGCCTCCCACTTGGCAGCAGGATGGAGGATGAGCAGTTCTTC. Translating gives CASSLPLGSRMEDEQFF. The chain couples TRBV5-6 to TRBJ2-1; TRBD2 might be the D (5 bases). The CDR3 is 17 residues long. Trimming cost V 4 bases and J 8 bases, with 25 bases left between them. Germline lookup yields CDR1 SGHDT and CDR2 YYEEEE.

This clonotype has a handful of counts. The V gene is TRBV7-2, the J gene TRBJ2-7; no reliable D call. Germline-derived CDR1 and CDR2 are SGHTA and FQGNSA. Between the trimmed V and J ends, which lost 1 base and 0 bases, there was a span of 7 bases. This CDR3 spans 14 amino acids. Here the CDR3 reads CASSLGESSYEQYF. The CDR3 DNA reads TGTGCCAGCAGCTTAGGGGAAAGCTCCTACGAGCAGTACTTC.

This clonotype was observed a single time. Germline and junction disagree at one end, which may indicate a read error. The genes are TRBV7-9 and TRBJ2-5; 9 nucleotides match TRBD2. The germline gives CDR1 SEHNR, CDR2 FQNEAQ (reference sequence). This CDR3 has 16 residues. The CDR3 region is CASSLSRGGASETQSF. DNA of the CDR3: TGTGCCAGCAGCTTAAGTCGCGGGGGGGCATCAGAGACCCAGTCCTTC.

The CDR3 sequence is CASSLGDTDTQYF. CDR3 DNA sequence: TGTGCCAGCAGCTTAGGGGACACAGATACGCAGTATTTT. The rearrangement joins TRBV7-9 to TRBJ2-3; unclear D gene. The ends were cut back, 1 base at V and 2 bases at J, with 4 bases in the middle. This CDR3 has 13 residues. CDR1 is SEHNR and CDR2 is FQNEAQ in the germline V gene (reference sequence). Filled out from reference TRBV7-9 and TRBJ2-3, the complete variable domain reads DTGVSQNPRHKITKRGQNVTFRCDPISEHNRLYWYRQTLGQGPEFLTYFQNEAQLEKSRLLSDRFSAERPKGSFSTLEIQRTEQGDSAMYLCASSLGDTDTQYFGPGTRLTVL.

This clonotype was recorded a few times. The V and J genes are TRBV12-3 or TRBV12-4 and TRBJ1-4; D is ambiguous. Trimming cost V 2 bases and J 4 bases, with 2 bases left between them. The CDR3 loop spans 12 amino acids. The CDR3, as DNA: TGTGCCAGCAGTTTAAATAATGAAAAACTGTTTTTT. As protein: CASSLNNEKLFF.

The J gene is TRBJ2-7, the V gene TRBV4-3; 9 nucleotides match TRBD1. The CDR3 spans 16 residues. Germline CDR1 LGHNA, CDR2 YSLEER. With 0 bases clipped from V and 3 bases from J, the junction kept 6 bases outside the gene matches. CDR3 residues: CASSQDGTGRLYEQYF. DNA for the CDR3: TGCGCCAGCAGCCAAGATGGGACAGGGAGGCTCTACGAGCAGTACTTC.

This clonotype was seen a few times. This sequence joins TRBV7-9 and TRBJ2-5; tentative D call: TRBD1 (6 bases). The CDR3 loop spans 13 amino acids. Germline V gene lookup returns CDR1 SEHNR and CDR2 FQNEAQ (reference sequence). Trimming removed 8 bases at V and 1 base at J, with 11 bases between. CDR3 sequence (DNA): TGTGCCAGCCTACAGGGCGTCCAAGAGACCCAGTACTTC. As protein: CASLQGVQETQYF.

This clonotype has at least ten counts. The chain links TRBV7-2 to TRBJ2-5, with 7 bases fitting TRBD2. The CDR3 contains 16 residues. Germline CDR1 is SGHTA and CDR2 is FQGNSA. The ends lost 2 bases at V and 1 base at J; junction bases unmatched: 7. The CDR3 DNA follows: TGTGCCAGCAGCTTAAGAGCTCGCGGGAGCCAAGAGACCCAGTACTTC. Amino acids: CASSLRARGSQETQYF. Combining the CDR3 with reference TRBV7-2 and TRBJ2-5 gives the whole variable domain GAGVSQSPSNKVTEKGKDVELRCDPISGHTALYWYRQSLGQGLEFLIYFQGNSAPDKSGLPSDRFSAERTGGSVSTLTIQRTQQEDSAVYLCASSLRARGSQETQYFGPGTRLLVL.

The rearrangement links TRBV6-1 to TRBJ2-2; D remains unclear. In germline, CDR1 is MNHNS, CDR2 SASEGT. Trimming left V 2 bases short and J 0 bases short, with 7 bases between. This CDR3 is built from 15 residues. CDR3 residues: CASSERDANTGELFF. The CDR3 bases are TGTGCCAGCAGTGAAAGGGATGCGAACACCGGGGAGCTGTTTTTT.

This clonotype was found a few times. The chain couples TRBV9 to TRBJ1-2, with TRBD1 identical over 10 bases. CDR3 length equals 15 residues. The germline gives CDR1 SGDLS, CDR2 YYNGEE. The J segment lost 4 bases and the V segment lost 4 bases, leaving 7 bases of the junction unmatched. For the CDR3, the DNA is TGTGCCAGCAGCTTAGGGACAGGGGAGCGCTATGGCTACACCTTC. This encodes CASSLGTGERYGYTF.

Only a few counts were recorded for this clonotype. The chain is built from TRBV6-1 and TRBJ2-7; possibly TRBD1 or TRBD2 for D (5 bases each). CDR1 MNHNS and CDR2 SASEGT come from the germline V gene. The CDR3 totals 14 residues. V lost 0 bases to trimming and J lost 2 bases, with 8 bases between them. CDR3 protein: CASSEAGTTYEQYF. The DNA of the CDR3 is TGTGCCAGCAGTGAAGCGGGGACCACCTACGAGCAGTACTTC.

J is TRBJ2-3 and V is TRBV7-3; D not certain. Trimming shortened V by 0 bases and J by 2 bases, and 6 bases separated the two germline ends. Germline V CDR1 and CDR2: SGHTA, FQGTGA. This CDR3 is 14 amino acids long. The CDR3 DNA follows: TGTGCCAGCAGCTTAACGGGTTTCACAGATACGCAGTATTTT. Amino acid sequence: CASSLTGFTDTQYF.